Listed below are T cell receptor beta chains from one sample, sequenced in a study of blood T cells in healthy people across ages. Each CDR3 protein is one row after TCRdb ran MiXCR on the 5' RACE reads. The data show hundreds of thousands of distinct CDR3 sequences, 45% to 50% seen once. Material: blood. The receptors come from a woman aged 55-69 years in good health. Each CDR3 is given with its conserved first and last residue. A D gene is named only where the DNA matches it firmly. Rows may omit the clone size; those that give it use once, few, many or a size class.

>TRBJ2-1|once|TRBV18|-
TGTGCCAGCTCAACCATTTCTAGCGTCTCCCACAATGAGCAGTTCTTC
CASSTISSVSHNEQFF
>TRBJ2-1|-|TRBV28|-
TGTGCCAGCATCGTGGGGGGCGGACGGGTGGGGGATGAGCAGTTCTTC
CASIVGGGRVGDEQFF
>TRBJ1-2|-|TRBV10-3|-
TGTGCCATCAGTCGGGATGGCTACACCTTC
CAISRDGYTF
>TRBJ2-7|-|TRBV20-1|TRBD2
TGCAGTGCTAGAGAAGTGTATAACCGGGAGGGGTCCTACGAGCAGTACTTC
CSAREVYNREGSYEQYF
>TRBJ2-1|-|TRBV20-1|TRBD2
TGCAGTGCTAGGAGTTCGGGGGGACGGTCCTACAATGAGCAGTTCTTC
CSARSSGGRSYNEQFF
>TRBJ2-5|few|TRBV11-1|-
TGTGCCAGCAGCTCCTCCGGGACGCAGCAAGAGACCCAGTACTTC
CASSSSGTQQETQYF
>TRBJ1-1|-|TRBV18|-
TGTGCCAGCTCACCACTGGGGCTAAACACTGAAGCTTTCTTT
CASSPLGLNTEAFF
>TRBJ2-3|-|TRBV20-1|TRBD2
TGCAGTGCTAGAGGGACGGGCGGGAGTAGGAGTACGCAGTATTTT
CSARGTGGSRSTQYF
>TRBJ2-4|few|TRBV29-1|-
TGCAGCGTCCCGGGACCGGAGCCAAACATTCAGTACTTC
CSVPGPEPNIQYF
>TRBJ1-2|-|TRBV28|-
TGTGCCAGCAGTACCCGTACCGGGAACCCTAACTATGGCTACACCTTC
CASSTRTGNPNYGYTF
>TRBJ2-2|-|TRBV7-3|TRBD1
TGTGCCAGCAGCTTAGGGGACAGGGCCCGACGAGGCGGGGAGCTGTTTTTT
CASSLGDRARRGGELFF
>TRBJ2-1|-|TRBV6-2/TRBV6-3|TRBD2
TGTGCCAGCAGAAGTAGCGGGAGTATAAATGAGCAGTTCTTC
CASRSSGSINEQFF
>TRBJ2-7|-|TRBV10-3|-
TGTGCCATCAGTCTTGGGGCATCCTCCTACAATGAGCAGTACTTC
CAISLGASSYNEQYF
>TRBJ2-3|few|TRBV14|-
TGTGCCAGCAGCCACGGGACACATAAAGTCACAGATACGCAGTATTTT
CASSHGTHKVTDTQYF
>TRBJ1-5|few|TRBV27|TRBD1
TGTGCCACCCGAACAGGGGGCAGTGGTCAGCCCCAGCATTTT
CATRTGGSGQPQHF
>TRBJ2-7|-|TRBV10-3|TRBD1
TGTGCCATCCGCCCAGGGGACAGCTACGAGCAGTACTTC
CAIRPGDSYEQYF
>TRBJ1-4|few|TRBV18|-
TGTGCCAGCTCACCACCGACCGCCCAGGGGTCGAAACTGTTTTTT
CASSPPTAQGSKLFF
>TRBJ2-3|few|TRBV14|-
TGTGCCAGCAGCCAAAAGCGCCCCGGCGGGACAGATACGCAGTATTTT
CASSQKRPGGTDTQYF
>TRBJ2-1|-|TRBV10-3|-
TGTGCCATCAGTGACCCAGGGAACGGGGTAAATGAGCAGTTCTTC
CAISDPGNGVNEQFF
>TRBJ2-1|-|TRBV20-1|-
TGCTGTGCCCCGGACTCTAGCGTCAGGTTGAATGAGCAGTTCTTC
CCAPDSSVRLNEQFF
>TRBJ1-2|-|TRBV24-1|-
TGTGCCACCAGTGAAGGCGGACGGAACTATGGCTACACCTTC
CATSEGGRNYGYTF
>TRBJ1-4|-|TRBV12-3/TRBV12-4|TRBD1
TGTGCCAGCAGTTCAGGACAGGGGCGATCAACTAATGAAAAACTGTTTTTT
CASSSGQGRSTNEKLFF